This T cell receptor beta chain was sequenced during a study of CD8+ T cells in alopecia areata. Once RNA had been extracted, it was reverse transcribed into cDNA to act as the sequencing template. The table came from immunoSEQ multiplex PCR; TCRdb's copy has only in-frame clones and leaves some out. The data hold around 190,000 clones, with 64% observed a single time. Noted treatment: oral pan-JAK inhibitor, 5-10 mg twice daily. A FACSAria was used to sort CD4+ and CD8+ T cells. These cells came from PBMCs. The CDR3 sequence is 17 residues long. Germline V gene lookup returns CDR1 LNHNV and CDR2 YYDKDF (reference sequence). Trimming left V 1 base short and J 6 bases short, with 16 bases between.

This TCR came from a human donor with alopecia areata. The chain combines TRBV15 with TRBJ1-6; perhaps TRBD1 as D (5 bases). This material consisted of CD4+ T cells sorted from blood, taken between weeks 49 and 50, from a patient treated with tofacitinib. The CDR3 region is CATSRVLPGRGNSPLHF. In nucleotides, the CDR3 is TGTGCCACCAGCAGAGTCCTCCCCGGGAGGGGTAATTCACCCCTCCACTTT. Drawing the rest from reference TRBV15 and TRBJ1-6, the complete variable domain is DAMVIQNPRYQVTQFGKPVTLSCSQTLNHNVMYWYQQKSSQAPKLLFHYYDKDFNNEADTPDNFQSRRPNTSFCFLDIRSPGLGDTAMYLCATSRVLPGRGNSPLHFGNGTRLTVT.